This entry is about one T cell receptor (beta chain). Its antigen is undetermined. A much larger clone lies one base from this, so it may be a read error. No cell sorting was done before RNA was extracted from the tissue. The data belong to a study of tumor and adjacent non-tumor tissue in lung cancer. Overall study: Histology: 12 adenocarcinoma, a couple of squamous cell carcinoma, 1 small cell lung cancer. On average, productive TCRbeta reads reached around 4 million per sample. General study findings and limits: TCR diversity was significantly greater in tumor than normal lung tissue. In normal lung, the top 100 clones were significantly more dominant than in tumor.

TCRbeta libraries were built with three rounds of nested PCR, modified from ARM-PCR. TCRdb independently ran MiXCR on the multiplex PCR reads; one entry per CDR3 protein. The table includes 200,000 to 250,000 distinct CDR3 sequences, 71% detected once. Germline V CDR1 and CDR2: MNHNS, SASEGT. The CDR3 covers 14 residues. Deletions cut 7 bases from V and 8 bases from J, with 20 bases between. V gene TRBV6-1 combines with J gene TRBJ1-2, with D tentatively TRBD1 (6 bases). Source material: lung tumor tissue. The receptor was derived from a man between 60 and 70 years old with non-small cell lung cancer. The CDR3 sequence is CASTTDSGGYGYTF. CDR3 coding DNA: TGTGCCAGCACGACGGACAGTGGAGGCTACGGCTACACCTTC.